The clone carrying this T cell receptor (beta chain) appeared once. Germline V gene data show CDR1 as SGHTA and CDR2 as FQGNSA. The CDR3 consists of 14 residues. Trimming took 3 bases from V and 5 from J; bases not matched to a gene: 1. The data originate from a study of OX40 agonist ivuxolimab in advanced cancers. Sequenced by immunoSEQ multiplex PCR; TCRdb stores in-frame clones only, minus some. This sample has around 69,000 clones, with around 90% found just once. The sequence was collected from an adult with an advanced solid tumor such as melanoma, head and neck, liver or kidney cancer. This specimen consisted of CD4+ or CD8+ T cells sorted from blood, obtained in a trial of the OX40 agonist ivuxolimab. The chain employs TRBV7-2 and TRBJ2-1; 10 bases line up with TRBD2. CDR3 in amino acids: CASSLSGGDNEQFF. The DNA of the CDR3 is TGTGCCAGCAGCTTGAGCGGGGGGGACAATGAGCAGTTCTTC. Full variable domain (rest looked up from reference TRBV7-2 and TRBJ2-1): GAGVSQSPSNKVTEKGKDVELRCDPISGHTALYWYRQSLGQGLEFLIYFQGNSAPDKSGLPSDRFSAERTGGSVSTLTIQRTQQEDSAVYLCASSLSGGDNEQFFGPGTRLTVL.